Sequencing of this T cell receptor (beta chain) was carried out in a study of T cell responses to AZD1222 COVID-19 vaccine (dated by TCRdb to the early 2020s). With respect to the entire study: AZD1222 recipients with second doses at about 4 weeks or about 12 weeks were pooled, because spike-specific TCR depth and breadth did not differ between schedules. A total of about 230 trial participants underwent TCR sequencing, of whom 207 received two doses of AZD1222 and about 26 received two doses of the MenACWY control vaccine. Trial participants were enrolled into age subgroups of 18-55, 56-69 and 70-plus years, which contained approximately 150, 28 and 58 TCR-sequenced participants, respectively.

The CDR3 regions of human TCRbeta chains were analyzed by immunosequencing. On the authors' methods: TCRs in the repertoires were matched against a reference library of SARS-CoV-2-specific TCRs that had been generated with the MIRA antigen-specificity platform. Breadth meant the fraction of unique TCRs that were SARS-CoV-2-associated, whereas depth meant the fraction of total T cells that were SARS-CoV-2-associated. Each spike-specific TCR was assigned to its reactive spike region and to a CD4 or CD8 class using the MIRA data. Log10-transformed breadth and depth values were compared by one-way ANOVA with Sidak's multiple comparisons tests. TCRdb holds this immuneACCESS table with in-frame rearrangements only. Some clones are missing; in checked studies, unresolved V genes explain under half, and the rest has no known cause. V and J calls and clone size are copied from that table; D and trimming were computed from the DNA. The sample has under 150,000 clones on record, just over 90% of them singletons. The top ten clones comprise about 5% of the sample.

This clone was observed a single time. Its antigen remains unidentified. Per-base quality was not reported, and no clone a single base away is much larger than it. The time point label of this sample denotes: baseline before first vaccination. Vaccinee samples were obtained from the UK trials COV001 and COV002, which included a single-blind randomized controlled phase 2/3 trial of AZD1222 (ChAdOx1 nCoV-19) in healthy adults. For TCRbeta chain sequencing, PBMC samples from trial participants were taken at day 0 and at day 28 after the second dose. General study outcomes and caveats: The 56-69-year group was small, and its depth increase did not reach significance, likely because of low power. No day 14 peak-response samples were available, so repertoires were characterized only after the peak T cell response. Conclusions about previously exposed vaccinees were limited because only a handful of AZD1222 recipients were SARS-CoV-2 seropositive at baseline. Participants were mostly white British and included more females than males, and it was suggested by the authors that clonal diversity may have been underestimated. The vaccine-associated CD4 TCRs covered the entire spike protein, and the dominant responses fell in regions 160-218 and 743-854. Reportedly, close to half of the unique spike-specific TCRs recognized epitopes lying outside the regions that are mutated in the B.1.351 and B.1.1.7 variants. After two AZD1222 doses, both the breadth and the depth of spike-specific TCRs were significantly higher than at day 0 and than in MenACWY recipients.

CDR1 and CDR2, looked up from the germline V gene, are SGHVS and FNYEAQ. The CDR3 runs 15 amino acids, cysteine and phenylalanine included. The CDR3 DNA has 45 bases and is translated from base 1. V is reduced by 1 base and J by 3 bases, leaving a spacing of 12 bases between them. The source is an adult in good health. The sequences come from peripheral blood, collected on day 0 of AZD1222 vaccination. The chain is assembled from TRBV7-6 and TRBJ2-5; D gene: possibly TRBD2, on 6 matching bases. The sequenced DNA: TGTGCCAGCAGCTTAGGGACCTTAGCGGAAGAGACCCAGTACTTC. Its protein product is CASSLGTLAEETQYF.